Following are 11 T cell receptor beta chains from one sample sequenced in a study of T cell changes during pregnancy in multiple sclerosis. Clones were sequenced by immunoSEQ multiplex PCR, and TCRdb holds only the in-frame ones, with some missing. The sample has about 79,000 clones; about nine tenths are singletons. Sequenced material: CD4+ T cells from peripheral blood mononuclear cells, taken in the second trimester of pregnancy. These receptors all stem from a female donor with multiple sclerosis, enrolled in a pregnancy study.

The chain couples TRBV9 to TRBJ2-3; D gene uncertain. V was shortened by 4 bases and J by 5 bases, with 8 bases between the two germline ends. This CDR3 comprises 12 residues. Germline V lookup: CDR1 SGDLS, CDR2 YYNGEE. In DNA, the CDR3 is TGTGCCAGCAGCCCCCAATTAGATACGCAGTATTTT. This sequence encodes CASSPQLDTQYF.

V is TRBV28 and J is TRBJ1-5; D remains unclear. Trimming stripped 6 bases from V and 3 bases from J, with 12 bases between. This CDR3 region has 14 residues. CDR1 and CDR2 from the germline V gene are MDHEN and SYDVKM. The CDR3 spells CASRGGRINQPQHF. CDR3 nucleotide sequence: TGTGCCAGCAGGGGAGGGCGAATCAATCAGCCCCAGCATTTT. The complete variable domain, with remaining parts taken from reference TRBV28 and TRBJ1-5, reads DVKVTQSSRYLVKRTGEKVFLECVQDMDHENMFWYRQDPGLGLRLIYFSYDVKMKEKGDIPEGYSVSREKKERFSLILESASTNQTSMYLCASRGGRINQPQHFGDGTRLSIL.

The chain combines TRBV7-2 with TRBJ2-7; 12 nucleotides line up with TRBD1. CDR1 is SGHTA and CDR2 is FQGNSA in the germline V gene. V lost 5 bases to trimming and J lost 6 bases; unmatched junction nucleotides: 8. The CDR3 is made up of 15 amino acids. The CDR3 protein is CASSVTGQGAGEQYF. DNA for the CDR3: TGTGCCAGCAGCGTAACGGGACAGGGGGCTGGCGAGCAGTACTTC.

The rearrangement joins TRBV27 to TRBJ1-1; the D is unclear. In germline, CDR1 is MNHEY, CDR2 SMNVEV (reference sequence). This CDR3 comprises 13 residues. V was cut by 6 bases and J by 11 bases, with 19 bases left in between. The CDR3 is CASSRSPDLTAFF. Here the CDR3 DNA reads TGTGCCAGCAGCCGTAGCCCCGATCTGACGGCTTTCTTT.

The genes are TRBV27 and TRBJ2-7; possibly TRBD2 for D (5 bases). Germline lookup yields CDR1 MNHEY and CDR2 SMNVEV (reference sequence). The CDR3 consists of 15 residues. Trimming took off 4 bases at V and 3 bases at J, with 16 bases between the two ends. The CDR3 region is CASSWAELAGYEQYF. The CDR3 DNA reads TGTGCCAGCAGTTGGGCTGAGCTCGCGGGCTACGAGCAGTACTTC.

The V gene is TRBV2, the J gene TRBJ1-6, with 8 bases aligning to TRBD1. Unmatched junction bases numbered 3, after V lost 3 bases and J lost 8 bases. From germline, CDR1 is SNHLY and CDR2 FYNNEI. The CDR3 is made up of 14 amino acids. Here the CDR3 reads CASSDLQGDSPLHF. As DNA, the CDR3 is TGTGCCAGCAGTGACCTACAGGGGGATTCACCCCTCCACTTT.

The chain is built from TRBV5-6 and TRBJ2-5, with 12 positions matching TRBD2. V lost 6 bases and J lost 4; bases outside the gene matches: 7. The germline V gene encodes CDR1 SGHDT and CDR2 YYEEEE. The CDR3 runs 15 residues. CDR3 coding DNA: TGTGCCAGCAAAGGACTAGCGGGATGGGGAGAGACCCAGTACTTC. This translates into CASKGLAGWGETQYF.

This chain joins TRBV20-1 and TRBJ1-3; D remains unclear. This CDR3 comprises 11 residues. Germline CDR1 reads DFQATT; CDR2 reads SNEGSKA (reference sequence). The V end lost 3 bases, the J end lost 6 bases, and 6 bases lay between the germline ends. The CDR3 spells CSASSPNTIYF. The CDR3 DNA reads as TGCAGTGCTAGTAGCCCAAACACCATATATTTT.

The chain is built from TRBV5-8 and TRBJ1-1; TRBD1 matches 9 bases. Germline V gene sequence: CDR1 SGHTS, CDR2 YDEGEE. The CDR3 spans 15 residues. Unmatched junction bases numbered 3, after V lost 2 bases and J lost 1 base. CDR3 residues: CASSLPGQGNTEAFF. The CDR3 DNA reads TGTGCCAGCAGCTTACCGGGACAGGGGAACACTGAAGCTTTCTTT.

The chain recombines TRBV11-1 with TRBJ2-3; tentative D call: TRBD2 (6 bases). The CDR3 consists of 16 residues. Germline lookup yields CDR1 SGHAT and CDR2 FQDESV (reference sequence). Trimming took 1 base from V and 0 from J, leaving 11 bases between them. CDR3: CASSLVAGGSTDTQYF. CDR3 nucleotide sequence: TGTGCCAGCAGCTTAGTAGCCGGGGGAAGCACAGATACGCAGTATTTT. The entire variable domain, with the rest obtained from reference TRBV11-1 and TRBJ2-3, is as follows: EAEVAQSPRYKITEKSQAVAFWCDPISGHATLYWYRQILGQGPELLVQFQDESVVDDSQLPKDRFSAERLKGVDSTLKIQPAELGDSAMYLCASSLVAGGSTDTQYFGPGTRLTVL.

The genes are TRBV7-9 and TRBJ1-2; D possibly corresponds to TRBD1 (5 bases). Germline-derived CDR1 and CDR2 are SEHNR and FQNEAQ (reference sequence). CDR3 length equals 15 residues. V dropped 1 base and J dropped 4 bases, with 13 bases sitting between them. The CDR3 loop reads CASSLDWQGGYGYTF. DNA for the CDR3: TGTGCCAGCAGCTTAGATTGGCAGGGAGGCTATGGCTACACCTTC.